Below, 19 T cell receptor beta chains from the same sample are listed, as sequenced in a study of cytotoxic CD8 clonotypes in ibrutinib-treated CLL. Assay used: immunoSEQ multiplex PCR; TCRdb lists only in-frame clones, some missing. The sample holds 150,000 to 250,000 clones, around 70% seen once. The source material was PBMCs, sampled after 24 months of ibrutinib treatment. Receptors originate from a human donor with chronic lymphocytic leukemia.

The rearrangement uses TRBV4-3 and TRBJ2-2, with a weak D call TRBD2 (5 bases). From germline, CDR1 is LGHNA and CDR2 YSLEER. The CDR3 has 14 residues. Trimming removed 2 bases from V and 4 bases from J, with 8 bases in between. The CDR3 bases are TGCGCCAGCAGCCAAACTCGGGGCACCGGGGAGCTGTTTTTT. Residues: CASSQTRGTGELFF.

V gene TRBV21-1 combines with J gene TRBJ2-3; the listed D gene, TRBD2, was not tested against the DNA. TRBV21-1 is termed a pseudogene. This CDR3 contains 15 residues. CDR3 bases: TGTGCCAGCAGCAATGACGGGGAGGGCCCAGATACGCAGTATTTT. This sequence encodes CASSNDGEGPDTQYF.

As DNA, the CDR3 is TGCGCCAGCAGCCGAACAACTAGTTCTCTGTTCTCCTACAATGAGCAGTTCTTC. Amino acid sequence: CASSRTTSSLFSYNEQFF. The V call is TRBV4-3, the J call TRBJ2-1, with D tentatively TRBD2 (5 bases). The germline V gene encodes CDR1 LGHNA and CDR2 YSLEER. This CDR3 is built from 18 residues. V was pared by 4 bases and J by 0 bases, with 19 bases between.

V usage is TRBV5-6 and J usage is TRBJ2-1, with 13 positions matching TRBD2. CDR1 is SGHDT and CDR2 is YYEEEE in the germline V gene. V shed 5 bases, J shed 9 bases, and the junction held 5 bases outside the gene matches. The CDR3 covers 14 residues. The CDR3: CASRPGLAGSEQFF. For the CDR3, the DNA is TGTGCCAGCAGGCCGGGACTAGCGGGGAGTGAGCAGTTCTTC.

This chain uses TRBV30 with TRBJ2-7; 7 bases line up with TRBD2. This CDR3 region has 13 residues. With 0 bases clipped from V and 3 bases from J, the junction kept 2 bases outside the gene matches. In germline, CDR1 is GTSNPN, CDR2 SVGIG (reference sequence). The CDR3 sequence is CAWSVGGIYEQYF. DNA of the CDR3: TGTGCCTGGAGTGTCGGGGGGATCTACGAGCAGTACTTC.

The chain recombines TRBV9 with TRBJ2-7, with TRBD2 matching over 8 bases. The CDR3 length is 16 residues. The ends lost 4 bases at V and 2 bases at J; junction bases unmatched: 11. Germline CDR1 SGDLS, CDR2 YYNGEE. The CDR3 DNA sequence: TGTGCCAGCAGCTACGGTAGCGGGACTATCGCCTACGAGCAGTACTTC. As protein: CASSYGSGTIAYEQYF.

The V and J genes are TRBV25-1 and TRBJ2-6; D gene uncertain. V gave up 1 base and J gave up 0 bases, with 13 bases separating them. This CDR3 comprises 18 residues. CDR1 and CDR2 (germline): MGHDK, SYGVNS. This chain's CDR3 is CASSEWQAWDSGANVLTF. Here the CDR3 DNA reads TGTGCCAGCAGTGAATGGCAGGCCTGGGACTCTGGGGCCAACGTCCTGACTTTC.

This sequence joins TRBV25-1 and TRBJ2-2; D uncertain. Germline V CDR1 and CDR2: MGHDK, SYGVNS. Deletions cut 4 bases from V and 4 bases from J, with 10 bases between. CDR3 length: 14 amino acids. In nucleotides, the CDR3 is TGTGCCAGCAGTGCTTTCGCGAGCACCGGGGAGCTGTTTTTT. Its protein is CASSAFASTGELFF. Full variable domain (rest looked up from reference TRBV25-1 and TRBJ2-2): EADIYQTPRYLVIGTGKKITLECSQTMGHDKMYWYQQDPGMELHLIHYSYGVNSTEKGDLSSESTVSRIRTEHFPLTLESARPSHTSQYLCASSAFASTGELFFGEGSRLTVL.

The CDR3 sequence: CASSFSRWGTQYF. DNA for the CDR3: TGTGCCAGCAGTTTTTCCAGGTGGGGCACGCAGTATTTT. This chain joins TRBV27 and TRBJ2-3; possibly TRBD1 for D (5 bases). The germline gives CDR1 MNHEY, CDR2 SMNVEV (reference sequence). CDR3 length: 13 amino acids. The V and J ends lost 3 bases and 9 bases respectively, with 13 bases between them.

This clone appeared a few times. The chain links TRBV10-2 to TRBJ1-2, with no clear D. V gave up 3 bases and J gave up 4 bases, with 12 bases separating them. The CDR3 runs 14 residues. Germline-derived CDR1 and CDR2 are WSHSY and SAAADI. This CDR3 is CASSEASGIYGYTF. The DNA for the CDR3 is TGCGCCAGCAGTGAAGCTTCGGGAATCTATGGCTACACCTTC.

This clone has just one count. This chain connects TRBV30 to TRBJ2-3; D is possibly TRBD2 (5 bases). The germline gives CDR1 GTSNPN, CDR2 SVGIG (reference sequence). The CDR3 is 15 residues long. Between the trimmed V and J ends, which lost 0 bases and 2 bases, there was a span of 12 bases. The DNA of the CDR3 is TGTGCCTGGAGTGTAAATCGGCGGGCCACAGATACGCAGTATTTT. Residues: CAWSVNRRATDTQYF.

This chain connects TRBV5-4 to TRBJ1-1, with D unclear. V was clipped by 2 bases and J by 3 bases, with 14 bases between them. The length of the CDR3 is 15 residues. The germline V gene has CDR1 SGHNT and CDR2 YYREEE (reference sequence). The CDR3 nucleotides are TGTGCCAGCAGCTTCTTGAGGGCACCGGACACTGAAGCTTTCTTT. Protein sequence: CASSFLRAPDTEAFF.

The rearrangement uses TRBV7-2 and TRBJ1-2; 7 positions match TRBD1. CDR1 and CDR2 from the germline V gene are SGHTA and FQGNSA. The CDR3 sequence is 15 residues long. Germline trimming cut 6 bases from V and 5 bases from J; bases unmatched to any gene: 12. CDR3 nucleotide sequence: TGTGCCAGCAGGGAGTCTGCCGGGACAGTTTATGGCTACACCTTC. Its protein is CASRESAGTVYGYTF.

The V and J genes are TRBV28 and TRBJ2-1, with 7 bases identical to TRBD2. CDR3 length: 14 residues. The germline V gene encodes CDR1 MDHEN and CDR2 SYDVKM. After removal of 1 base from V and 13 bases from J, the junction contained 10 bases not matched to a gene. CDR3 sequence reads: CASSLLGLVRAQFF. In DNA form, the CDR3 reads TGTGCCAGCAGTTTATTAGGACTAGTCCGCGCCCAGTTCTTC.

Here the CDR3 DNA reads TGTGCCAGCAGTGGACAAGGATCTAACTATGGCTACACCTTC. Amino acid sequence: CASSGQGSNYGYTF. This chain joins TRBV2 and TRBJ1-2; the D is unclear. The CDR3 runs to 14 residues. Germline V CDR1 and CDR2: SNHLY, FYNNEI. The V and J ends lost 4 bases and 0 bases respectively, with 9 bases between them.

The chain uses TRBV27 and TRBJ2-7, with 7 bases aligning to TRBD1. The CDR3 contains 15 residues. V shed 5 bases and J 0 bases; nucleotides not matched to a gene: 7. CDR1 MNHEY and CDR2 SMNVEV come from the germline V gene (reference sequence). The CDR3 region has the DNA TGTGCCAGCAGTATGGGACAGTTCGCCTCCTACGAGCAGTACTTC. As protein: CASSMGQFASYEQYF.

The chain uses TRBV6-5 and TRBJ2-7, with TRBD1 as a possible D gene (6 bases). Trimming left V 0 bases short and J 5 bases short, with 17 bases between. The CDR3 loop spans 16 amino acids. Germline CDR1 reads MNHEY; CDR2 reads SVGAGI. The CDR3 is CASSYSIRGGIDEQYF. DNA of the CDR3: TGTGCCAGCAGTTACTCGATACGAGGGGGTATCGACGAGCAGTACTTC.

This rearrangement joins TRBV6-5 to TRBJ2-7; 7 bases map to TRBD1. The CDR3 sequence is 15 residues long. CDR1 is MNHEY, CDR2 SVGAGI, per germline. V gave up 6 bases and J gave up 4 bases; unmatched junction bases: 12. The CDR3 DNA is TGTGCCAGCAGCGTCGACCGGGACAGAAATTACGAGCAGTACTTC. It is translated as CASSVDRDRNYEQYF.

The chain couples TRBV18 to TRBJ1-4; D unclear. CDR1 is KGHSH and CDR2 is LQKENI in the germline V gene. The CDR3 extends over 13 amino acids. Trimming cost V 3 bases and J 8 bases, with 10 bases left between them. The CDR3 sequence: CASSPPSVEKLFF. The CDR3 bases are TGTGCCAGCTCACCCCCCTCCGTCGAAAAACTGTTTTTT.